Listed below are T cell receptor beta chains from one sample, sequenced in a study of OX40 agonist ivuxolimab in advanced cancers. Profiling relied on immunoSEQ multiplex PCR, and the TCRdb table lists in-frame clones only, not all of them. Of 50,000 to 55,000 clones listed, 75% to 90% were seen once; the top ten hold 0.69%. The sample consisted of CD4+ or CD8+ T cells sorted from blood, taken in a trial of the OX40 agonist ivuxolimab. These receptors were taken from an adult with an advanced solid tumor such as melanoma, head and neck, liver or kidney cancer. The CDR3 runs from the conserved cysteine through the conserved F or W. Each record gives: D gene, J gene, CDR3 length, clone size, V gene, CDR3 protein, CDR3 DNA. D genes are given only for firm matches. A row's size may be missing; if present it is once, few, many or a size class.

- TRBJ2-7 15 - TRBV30 CAWSVRSPSAYEQYF TGTGCCTGGAGTGTACGGTCACCCTCTGCCTACGAGCAGTACTTC
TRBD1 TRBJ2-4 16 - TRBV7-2 CASSLGTGVAKNIQYF TGTGCCAGCAGCTTAGGGACAGGGGTGGCCAAAAACATTCAGTACTTC
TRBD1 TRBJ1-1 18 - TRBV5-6 CASRGGTGGLWGNTEAFF TGTGCCAGCAGAGGTGGGACAGGGGGCCTCTGGGGGAACACTGAAGCTTTCTTT
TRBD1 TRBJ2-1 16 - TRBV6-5 CASSYETGRSYNEQFF TGTGCCAGCAGTTACGAGACAGGGCGCTCCTACAATGAGCAGTTCTTC
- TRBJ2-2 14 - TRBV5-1 CASRPGWDTGELFF TGCGCCAGCAGACCGGGGTGGGACACCGGGGAGCTGTTTTTT
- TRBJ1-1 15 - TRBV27 CASSPRLLGGTEAFF TGTGCCAGCAGCCCTAGACTCCTCGGGGGGACTGAAGCTTTCTTT
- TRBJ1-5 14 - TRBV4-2 CASSRTGGNQPQHF TGTGCCAGCAGCCGCACGGGGGGCAATCAGCCCCAGCATTTT
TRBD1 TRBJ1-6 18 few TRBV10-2 CASSEPLGQGPNNSPLHF TGCGCCAGCAGTGAGCCGTTAGGACAGGGGCCAAATAATTCACCCCTCCACTTT
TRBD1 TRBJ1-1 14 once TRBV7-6 CASSIGQGDTEAFF TGTGCCAGCAGCATCGGACAGGGGGACACTGAAGCTTTCTTT
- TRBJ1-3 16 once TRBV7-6 CASSPSGPWSGNTIYF TGTGCCAGCAGTCCAAGCGGGCCCTGGTCGGGAAACACCATATATTTT
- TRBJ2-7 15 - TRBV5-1 CASSPSTANSYEQYF TGCGCCAGCAGCCCATCGACAGCGAACTCCTACGAGCAGTACTTC
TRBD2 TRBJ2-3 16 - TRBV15 CATSSGDDLGTDTQYF TGTGCCACTAGTAGCGGGGACGACCTCGGGACAGATACGCAGTATTTT
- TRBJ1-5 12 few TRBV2 CASRGGNQPQHF TGTGCCAGCCGCGGGGGTAATCAGCCCCAGCATTTT
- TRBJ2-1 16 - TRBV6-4 CASSAVPLSSYNEQFF TGTGCCAGCAGTGCAGTCCCGCTTAGCTCCTACAATGAGCAGTTCTTC
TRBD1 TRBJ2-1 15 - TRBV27 CASSLRTGRNNEQFF TGTGCCAGCAGTTTAAGGACAGGGAGGAACAATGAGCAGTTCTTC
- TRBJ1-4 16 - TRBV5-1 CASSLASWGRVEKLFF TGCGCCAGCAGCTTGGCTTCCTGGGGCAGGGTCGAAAAACTGTTTTTT
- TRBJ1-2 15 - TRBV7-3 CASSSGPEANYGYTF TGTGCCAGCAGCTCGGGACCCGAAGCTAACTATGGCTACACCTTC
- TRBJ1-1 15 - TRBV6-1 CASSGKQGLNTEAFF TGTGCCAGCAGTGGGAAACAGGGCCTCAACACTGAAGCTTTCTTT
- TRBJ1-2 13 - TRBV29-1 CSVARTGTYGYTF TGCAGCGTTGCTCGGACGGGTACCTATGGCTACACCTTC
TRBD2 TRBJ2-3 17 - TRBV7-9 CASSSGLAGELTDTQYF TGTGCCAGCAGCTCAGGACTAGCGGGGGAATTAACAGATACGCAGTATTTT
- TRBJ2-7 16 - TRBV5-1 CASSLGDSLSSYEQYF TGCGCCAGCAGCTTGGGGGACTCACTAAGCTCCTACGAGCAGTACTTC
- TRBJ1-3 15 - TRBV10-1 CASSESRLSGNTIYF TGCGCCAGCAGTGAGTCCAGGCTTTCTGGAAACACCATATATTTT
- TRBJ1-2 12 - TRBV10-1 CASSDNNYGYTF TGCGCCAGCAGTGACAACAACTATGGCTACACCTTC
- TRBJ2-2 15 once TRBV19 CASTVGAENTGELFF TGTGCCAGTACCGTAGGGGCTGAGAACACCGGGGAGCTGTTTTTT
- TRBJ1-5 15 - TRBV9 CASSASGGGNQPQHF TGTGCCAGCAGCGCCTCCGGGGGGGGGAATCAGCCCCAGCATTTT
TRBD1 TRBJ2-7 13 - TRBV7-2 CASSLTTGGEQYF TGTGCCAGCAGCCTAACGACAGGGGGCGAGCAGTACTTC
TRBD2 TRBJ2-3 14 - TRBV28 CASSSSGESDTQYF TGTGCCAGCAGTTCTAGCGGGGAGTCAGATACGCAGTATTTT
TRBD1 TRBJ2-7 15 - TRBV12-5 CASGPYRDRGYEQYF TGTGCTAGTGGCCCGTACCGGGACAGGGGATACGAGCAGTACTTC
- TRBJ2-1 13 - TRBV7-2 CASSSAIYNEQFF TGTGCCAGCAGCTCCGCCATCTACAATGAGCAGTTCTTC
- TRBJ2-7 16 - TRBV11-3 CASSWDPDRTTYEQYF TGTGCCAGCAGTTGGGACCCGGACAGAACCACCTACGAGCAGTACTTC
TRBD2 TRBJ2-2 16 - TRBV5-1 CASSLIPGGASGELFF TGCGCCAGCAGCTTAATACCCGGGGGGGCCAGCGGGGAGCTGTTTTTT
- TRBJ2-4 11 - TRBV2 CASSSQNIQYF TGTGCCAGCAGTTCTCAAAACATTCAGTACTTC
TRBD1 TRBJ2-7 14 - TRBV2 CASYGQGASYEQYF TGTGCCAGCTACGGACAGGGGGCCTCCTACGAGCAGTACTTC
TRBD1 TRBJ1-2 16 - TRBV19 CASSMVYPGQHYGYTF TGTGCCAGTAGTATGGTTTACCCGGGACAGCACTATGGCTACACCTTC
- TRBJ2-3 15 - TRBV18 CASSNLLGSTDTQYF TGTGCCAGCTCCAATTTACTTGGGAGCACAGATACGCAGTATTTT
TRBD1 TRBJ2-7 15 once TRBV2 CASSLSGTGLDEQYF TGTGCCAGCAGCCTATCTGGGACAGGGCTCGACGAGCAGTACTTC
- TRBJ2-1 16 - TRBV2 CASSEERGGSYNEQFF TGTGCCAGCAGTGAAGAGAGGGGGGGCTCCTACAATGAGCAGTTCTTC
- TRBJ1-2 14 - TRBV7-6 CASSPRYPNYGYTF TGTGCCAGCAGCCCCCGGTACCCTAACTATGGCTACACCTTC
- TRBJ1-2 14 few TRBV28 CASSGEERIDGYTF TGTGCCAGCTCCGGCGAGGAGCGCATAGATGGCTACACCTTC
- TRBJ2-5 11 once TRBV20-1 CSALELETQYF TGCAGTGCTTTAGAGTTGGAGACCCAGTACTTC
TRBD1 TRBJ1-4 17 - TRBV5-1 CASSPGGQGAPNEKLFF TGCGCCAGCAGCCCTGGCGGACAGGGGGCACCTAATGAAAAACTGTTTTTT